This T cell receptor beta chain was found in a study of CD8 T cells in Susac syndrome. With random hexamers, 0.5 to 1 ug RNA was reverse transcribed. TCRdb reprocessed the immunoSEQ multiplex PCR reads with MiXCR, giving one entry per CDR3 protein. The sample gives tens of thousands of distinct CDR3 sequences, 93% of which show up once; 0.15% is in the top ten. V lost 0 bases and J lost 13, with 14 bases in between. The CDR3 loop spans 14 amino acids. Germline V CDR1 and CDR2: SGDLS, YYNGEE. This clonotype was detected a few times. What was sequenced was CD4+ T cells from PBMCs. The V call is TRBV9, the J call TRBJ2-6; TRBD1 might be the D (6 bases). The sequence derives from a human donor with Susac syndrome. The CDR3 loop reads CASSVEDSPRVLTF. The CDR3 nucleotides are TGTGCCAGCAGCGTAGAGGACAGCCCTCGGGTCCTGACTTTC.